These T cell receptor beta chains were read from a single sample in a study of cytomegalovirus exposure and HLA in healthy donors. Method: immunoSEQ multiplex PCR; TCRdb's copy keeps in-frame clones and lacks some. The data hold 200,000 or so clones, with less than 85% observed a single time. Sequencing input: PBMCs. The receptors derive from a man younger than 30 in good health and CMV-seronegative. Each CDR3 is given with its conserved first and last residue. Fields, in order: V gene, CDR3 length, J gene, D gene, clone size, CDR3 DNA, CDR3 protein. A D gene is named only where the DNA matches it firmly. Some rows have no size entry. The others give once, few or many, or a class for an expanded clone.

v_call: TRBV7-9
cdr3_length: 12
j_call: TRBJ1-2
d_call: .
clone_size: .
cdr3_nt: TGTGCCAGCACCGACATCACCTATGGCTACACCTTC
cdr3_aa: CASTDITYGYTF

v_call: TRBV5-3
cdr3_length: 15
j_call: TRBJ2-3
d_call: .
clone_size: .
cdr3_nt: TGTGCCAGAAGCCCCACTAGCTCGAGCACAGATACGCAGTATTTT
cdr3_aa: CARSPTSSSTDTQYF

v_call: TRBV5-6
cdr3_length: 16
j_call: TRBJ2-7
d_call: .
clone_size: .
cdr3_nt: TGTGCCAGCAGCTTGGCTCGTTGGTGGGGCACCTACGAGCAGTACTTC
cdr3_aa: CASSLARWWGTYEQYF

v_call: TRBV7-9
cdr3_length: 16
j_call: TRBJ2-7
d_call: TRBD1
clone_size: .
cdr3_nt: TGTGCCAGCAGCTCTCTAGGACAGGACCAGGGGCTCGAGCAGTACTTC
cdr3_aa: CASSSLGQDQGLEQYF

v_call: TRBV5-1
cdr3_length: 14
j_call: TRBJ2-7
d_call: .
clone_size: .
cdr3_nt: TGCGCCAGCAGCGAAACAGGGACCGCCTACGAGCAGTACTTC
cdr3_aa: CASSETGTAYEQYF

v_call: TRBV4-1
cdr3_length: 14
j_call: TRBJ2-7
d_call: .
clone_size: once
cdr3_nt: TGCGCCAGCAGCCAAGACCCAGGGCCCTACGAGCAGTACTTC
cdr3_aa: CASSQDPGPYEQYF

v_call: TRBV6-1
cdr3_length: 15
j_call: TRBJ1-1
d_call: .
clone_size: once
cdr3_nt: TGTGCCAGCAGTGAAGCTAGCTCCGGGAACACTGAAGCTTTCTTT
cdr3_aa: CASSEASSGNTEAFF

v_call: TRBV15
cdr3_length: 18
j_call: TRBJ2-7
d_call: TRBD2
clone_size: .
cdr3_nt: TGTGCCACCAGCAGAGACCATTCTAGGCGGGAGGGGTCCTACGAGCAGTACTTC
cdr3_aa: CATSRDHSRREGSYEQYF

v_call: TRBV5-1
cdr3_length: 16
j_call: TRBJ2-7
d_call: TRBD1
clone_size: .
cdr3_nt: TGCGCCAGCAGCTTGGATCGAGACAGGGGCTTCTACGAGCAGTACTTC
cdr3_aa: CASSLDRDRGFYEQYF

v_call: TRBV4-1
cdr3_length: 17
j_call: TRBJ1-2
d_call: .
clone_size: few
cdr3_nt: TGCGCCAGCAGCCAAGATCTAAGCAGGGTAAATGTCTATGGCTACACCTTC
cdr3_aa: CASSQDLSRVNVYGYTF

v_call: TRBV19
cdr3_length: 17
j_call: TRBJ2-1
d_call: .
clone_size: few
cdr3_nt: TGTGCCAGTAGTATTGGTAATCCAGGCTTCTCCTACAATGAGCAGTTCTTC
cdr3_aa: CASSIGNPGFSYNEQFF

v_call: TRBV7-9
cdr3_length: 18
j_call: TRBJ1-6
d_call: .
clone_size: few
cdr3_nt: TGTGCCAGCAGCTTAGCCCCGGCCAGGGTGTCCTATAATTCACCCCTCCACTTT
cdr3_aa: CASSLAPARVSYNSPLHF

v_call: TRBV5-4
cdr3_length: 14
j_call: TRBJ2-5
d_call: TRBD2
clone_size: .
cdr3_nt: TGTGCCAGCAGCTTAAGCGGGAGCGGAGAGACCCAGTACTTC
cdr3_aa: CASSLSGSGETQYF

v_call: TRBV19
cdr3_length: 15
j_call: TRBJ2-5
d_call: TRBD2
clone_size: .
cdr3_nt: TGTGCCAGTAGTATGGGAGCGGGAGGAGGGAAGACCCAGTACTTC
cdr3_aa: CASSMGAGGGKTQYF

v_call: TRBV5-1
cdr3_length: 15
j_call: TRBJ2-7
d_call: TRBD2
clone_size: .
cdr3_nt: TGCGCCAGCAGCCTGTCCCCGTGGGAGGGCCCCGAGCAGTACTTC
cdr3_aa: CASSLSPWEGPEQYF

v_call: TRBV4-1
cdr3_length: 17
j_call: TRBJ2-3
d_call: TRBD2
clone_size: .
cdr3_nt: TGCGCCAGCAGCCAAGAGCTAGCGGGAGGTAGCACAGATACGCAGTATTTT
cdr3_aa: CASSQELAGGSTDTQYF

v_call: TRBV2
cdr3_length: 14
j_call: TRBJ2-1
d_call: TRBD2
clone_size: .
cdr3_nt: TGTGCCAGCGGGTTGCTAGCGGCAAGGGATGAGCAGTTCTTC
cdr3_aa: CASGLLAARDEQFF

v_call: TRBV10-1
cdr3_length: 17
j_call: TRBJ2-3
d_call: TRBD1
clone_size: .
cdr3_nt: TGCGCCAGCAGCCCGACCCCGGACAGGGTTGTTACAGATACGCAGTATTTT
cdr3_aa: CASSPTPDRVVTDTQYF

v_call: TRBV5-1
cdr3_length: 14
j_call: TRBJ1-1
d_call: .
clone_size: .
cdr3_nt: TGCGCCAGCAGCTTGGTTGGGGCGAACACTGAAGCTTTCTTT
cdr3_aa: CASSLVGANTEAFF

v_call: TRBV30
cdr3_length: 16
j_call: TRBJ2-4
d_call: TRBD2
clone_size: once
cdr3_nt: TGTGCCTGGAGTGTAATGGGACTACTAGCCAAAAACATTCAGTACTTC
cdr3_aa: CAWSVMGLLAKNIQYF

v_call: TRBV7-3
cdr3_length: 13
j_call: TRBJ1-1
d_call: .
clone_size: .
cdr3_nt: TGTGCCAGCAGCTTACGGTCGGGTGACGAAGCTTTCTTT
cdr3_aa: CASSLRSGDEAFF

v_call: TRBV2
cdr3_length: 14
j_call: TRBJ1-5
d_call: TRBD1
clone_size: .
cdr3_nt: TGTGCCAGCAGGGGGGACAGGGGAAATCAGCCCCAGCATTTT
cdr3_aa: CASRGDRGNQPQHF

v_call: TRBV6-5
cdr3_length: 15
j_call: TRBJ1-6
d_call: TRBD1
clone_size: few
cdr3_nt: TGTGCCAGCAGAACACAGGGGGCTAACAATTCACCCCTCCACTTT
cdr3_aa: CASRTQGANNSPLHF

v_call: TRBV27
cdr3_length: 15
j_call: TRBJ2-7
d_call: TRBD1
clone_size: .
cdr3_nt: TGTGCCAGCAGAGCCCTGGGACAGGGCCTTACGGAGCAGTACTTC
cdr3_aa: CASRALGQGLTEQYF

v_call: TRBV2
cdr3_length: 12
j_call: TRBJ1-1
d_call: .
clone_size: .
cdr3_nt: TGTGCCAGCAGGAGAGGGCAAACTGAAGCTTTCTTT
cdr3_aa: CASRRGQTEAFF

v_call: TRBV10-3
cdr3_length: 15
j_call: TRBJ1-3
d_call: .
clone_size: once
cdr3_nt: TGTGCCATCAGTCCCGGGGTTCACTCTGGAAACACCATATATTTT
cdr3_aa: CAISPGVHSGNTIYF

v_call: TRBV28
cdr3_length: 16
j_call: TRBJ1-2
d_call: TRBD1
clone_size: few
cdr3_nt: TGTGCCAGCAGTCAACTGTCCGGGACAGTCGCCTATGGCTACACCTTC
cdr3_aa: CASSQLSGTVAYGYTF

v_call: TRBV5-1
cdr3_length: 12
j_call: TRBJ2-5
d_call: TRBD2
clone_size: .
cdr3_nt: TGCGCCAGCAGCTTCGGGGGGGAGACCCAGTACTTC
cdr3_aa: CASSFGGETQYF

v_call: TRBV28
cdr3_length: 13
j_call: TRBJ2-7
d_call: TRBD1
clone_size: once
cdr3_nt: TGTGCCAGCAGCTCGACAGGGGTGGGGGAGCAGTACTTC
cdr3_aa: CASSSTGVGEQYF

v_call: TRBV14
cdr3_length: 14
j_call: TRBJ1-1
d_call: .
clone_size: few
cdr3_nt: TGTGCCAGCAGCCAAGAGCCGGGGAACACTGAAGCTTTCTTT
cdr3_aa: CASSQEPGNTEAFF

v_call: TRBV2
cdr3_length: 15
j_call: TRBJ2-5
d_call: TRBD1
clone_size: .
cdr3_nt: TGTGCCAGCAGCCCCGGGACAGGGAGAATTGAGACCCAGTACTTC
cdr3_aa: CASSPGTGRIETQYF

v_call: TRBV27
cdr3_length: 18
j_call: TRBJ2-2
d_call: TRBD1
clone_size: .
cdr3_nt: TGTGCCAGCAGTTTATTAAGGACAGGGCACACGAACACCGGGGAGCTGTTTTTT
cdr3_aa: CASSLLRTGHTNTGELFF

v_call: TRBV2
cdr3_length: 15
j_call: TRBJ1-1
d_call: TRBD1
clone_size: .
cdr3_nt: TGTGCCAGCAGTGAAGGAAGGGGCAGGGGGCTTGAAGCTTTCTTT
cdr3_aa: CASSEGRGRGLEAFF

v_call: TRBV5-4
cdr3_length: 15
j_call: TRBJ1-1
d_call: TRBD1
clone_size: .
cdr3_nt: TGTGCCACCCTTCCCGACCCCGACAGGGAGACTGAAGCTTTCTTT
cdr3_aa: CATLPDPDRETEAFF

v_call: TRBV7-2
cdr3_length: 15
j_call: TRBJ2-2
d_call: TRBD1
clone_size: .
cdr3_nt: TGTGCCAGCAGCCTGGGACAGTCCCTCGCCGGGGAGCTGTTTTTT
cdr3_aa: CASSLGQSLAGELFF

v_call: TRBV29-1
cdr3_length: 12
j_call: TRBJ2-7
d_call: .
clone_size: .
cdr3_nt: TGCAGCGTTGAGGATAGCGGCTACGAGCAGTACTTC
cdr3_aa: CSVEDSGYEQYF

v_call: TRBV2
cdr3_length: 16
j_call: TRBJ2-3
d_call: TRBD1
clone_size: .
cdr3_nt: TGTGCCAGCAGTGAAGCGTTGGGCAGGGGGAGAGATACGCAGTATTTT
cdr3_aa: CASSEALGRGRDTQYF

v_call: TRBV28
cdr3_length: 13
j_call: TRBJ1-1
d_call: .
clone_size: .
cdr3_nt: TGTGCCAGCAGTTTCGGCGGGAACACTGAAGCTTTCTTT
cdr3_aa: CASSFGGNTEAFF

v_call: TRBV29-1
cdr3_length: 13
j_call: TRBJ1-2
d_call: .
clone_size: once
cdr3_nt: TGCAGCGTTGCCCCGGGACAAACCTATGGCTACACCTTC
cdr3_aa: CSVAPGQTYGYTF

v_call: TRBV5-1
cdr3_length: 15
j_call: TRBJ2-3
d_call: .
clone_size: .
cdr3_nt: TGCGCCAGCAGCCGGGGGTCCGTCGGCACAGATACGCAGTATTTT
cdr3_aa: CASSRGSVGTDTQYF

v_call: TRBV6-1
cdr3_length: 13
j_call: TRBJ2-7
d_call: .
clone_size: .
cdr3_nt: TGTGCCAGCTCTGTGAGGGCTGTGCACGAGCAGTACTTC
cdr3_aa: CASSVRAVHEQYF

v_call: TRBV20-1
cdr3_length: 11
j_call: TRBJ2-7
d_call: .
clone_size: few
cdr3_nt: TGCAGTGCTAGGAGGGAATACGAGCAGTACTTC
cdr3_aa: CSARREYEQYF

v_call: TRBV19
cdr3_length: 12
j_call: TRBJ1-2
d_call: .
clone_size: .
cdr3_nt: TGTGCCAGTAGTATCGGGGTTTCTGGCTACACCTTC
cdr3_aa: CASSIGVSGYTF

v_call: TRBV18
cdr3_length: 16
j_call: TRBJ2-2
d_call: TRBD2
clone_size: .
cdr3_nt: TGTGCCAGCTCACCACTTAGCGGGAGAGGGTCCGGGGAGCTGTTTTTT
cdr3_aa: CASSPLSGRGSGELFF

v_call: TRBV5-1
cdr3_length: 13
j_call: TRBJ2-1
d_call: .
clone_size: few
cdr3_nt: TGCGCCAGCAGCCGAGCGGAGTACAATGAGCAGTTCTTC
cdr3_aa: CASSRAEYNEQFF

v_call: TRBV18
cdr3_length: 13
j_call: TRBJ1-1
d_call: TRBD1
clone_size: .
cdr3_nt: TGTGCCAGCTCAGCGGGACAGGTTACCGAAGCTTTCTTT
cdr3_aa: CASSAGQVTEAFF

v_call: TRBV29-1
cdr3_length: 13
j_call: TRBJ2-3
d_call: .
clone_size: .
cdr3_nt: TGCAGCGTTGAACTGGGGGGAAGGGATACGCAGTATTTT
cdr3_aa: CSVELGGRDTQYF

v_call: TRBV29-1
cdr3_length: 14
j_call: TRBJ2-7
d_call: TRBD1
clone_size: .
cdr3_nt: TGCAGCGTTGAGGGGACAGGAAATTTATACGAGCAGTACTTC
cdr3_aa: CSVEGTGNLYEQYF

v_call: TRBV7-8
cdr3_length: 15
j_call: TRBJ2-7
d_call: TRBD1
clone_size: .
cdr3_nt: TGTGCCAGCAATCAGGGGGCACAGGGGGATGGCGAGCAGTACTTC
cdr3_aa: CASNQGAQGDGEQYF

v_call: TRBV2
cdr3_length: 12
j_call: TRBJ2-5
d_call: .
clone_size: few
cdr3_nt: TGTGCCAGCAATCGTTTCGTGGAGACCCAGTACTTC
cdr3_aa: CASNRFVETQYF

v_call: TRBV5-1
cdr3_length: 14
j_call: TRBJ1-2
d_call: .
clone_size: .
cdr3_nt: TGCGCCAGCAGCTTGGCAGGGGTCCCCTCCACTTCGACCTTC
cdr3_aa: CASSLAGVPSTSTF

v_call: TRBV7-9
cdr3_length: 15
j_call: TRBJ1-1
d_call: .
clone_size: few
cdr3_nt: TGTGCCAGCAGCTTAGACGCACACATGAACACTGAAGCTTTCTTT
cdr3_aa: CASSLDAHMNTEAFF

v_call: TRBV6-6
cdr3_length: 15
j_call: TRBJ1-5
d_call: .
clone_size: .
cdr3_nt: .
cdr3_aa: CASSSSTGGRQPQHF

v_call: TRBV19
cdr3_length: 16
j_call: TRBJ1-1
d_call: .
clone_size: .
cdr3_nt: TGTGCCAGTAGTATGGGTGCGGGGAGAATGAACACTGAAGCTTTCTTT
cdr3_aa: CASSMGAGRMNTEAFF

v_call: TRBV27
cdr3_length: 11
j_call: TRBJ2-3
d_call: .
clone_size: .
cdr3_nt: TGTGCCAGCGCGCGTGGAGATACGCAGTATTTT
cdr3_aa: CASARGDTQYF

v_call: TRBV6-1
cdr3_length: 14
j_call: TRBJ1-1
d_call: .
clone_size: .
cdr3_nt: TGTGCCAGCAAGGGATTCCCGGCGGGCACTGAAGCTTTCTTT
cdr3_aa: CASKGFPAGTEAFF